Listed below are T cell receptor beta chains from one sample, sequenced in a study of CD8 T cells in ankylosing spondylitis. In TCRdb, the 5' RACE reads were re-called with MiXCR into one record per CDR3 protein. The sample yields roughly 14,000 distinct CDR3 sequences, roughly 3% seen once. The sample taken for sequencing was blood, either unsorted or a sorted T cell fraction (not recorded which). These receptors were taken from a male donor with ankylosing spondylitis or in good health (not recorded which). CDR3s leave out the opening cysteine and the closing phenylalanine or tryptophan. A row's size may be missing; if present it is once, few, many or a size class.

many | TRBJ2-1 | TRBV9 | ASSLRDTIPVGQF
many | TRBJ2-1 | TRBV9 | ASSVGAAGQEQF
many | TRBJ2-7 | TRBV9 | ASSALSGRGSEQY
many | TRBJ2-1 | TRBV9 | ASSVAAGQGFYNEQF
medium-sized | TRBJ2-7 | TRBV9 | ASSALPSYEQY
many | TRBJ2-1 | TRBV9 | ASSVTMRGAMDEQF
- | TRBJ2-5 | TRBV9 | ASSVDTGTADGETQY
many | TRBJ2-3 | TRBV9 | ASSRLDTQY
many | TRBJ1-1 | TRBV9 | ASSVGPGGGITEAF
many | TRBJ2-1 | TRBV9 | ASSVRGGLNNEQF
many | TRBJ2-5 | TRBV9 | ASSRVEETQY
many | TRBJ1-1 | TRBV9 | ASSVDGQGATDIPEAF
many | TRBJ2-1 | TRBV9 | ASSADSGTSYNEQF
medium-sized | TRBJ2-1 | TRBV9 | ASSGTSAPSYNEQF
many | TRBJ1-3 | TRBV9 | ASSPTTGGNTIY
many | TRBJ2-2 | TRBV9 | ASSVFGLAGASNTGELF
many | TRBJ2-3 | TRBV9 | ASSREGDTQY
many | TRBJ2-5 | TRBV9 | ASSVYDRETQY
many | TRBJ2-1 | TRBV9 | ASRAVTGLVTNEQF
many | TRBJ2-3 | TRBV9 | ASSVGTSGRADTQY
many | TRBJ2-7 | TRBV9 | ASSVTGGGFGHEQY
many | TRBJ1-2 | TRBV9 | ASSVGGPGGYGYT
many | TRBJ1-1 | TRBV9 | ASSVVGLGEAF
many | TRBJ2-7 | TRBV9 | ASSVVSRGEQY
many | TRBJ1-3 | TRBV9 | ASSFRDEAENTIY
many | TRBJ1-3 | TRBV9 | ASSSTGPGNTIY
many | TRBJ2-7 | TRBV9 | ASSAGNEQY
many | TRBJ1-2 | TRBV9 | ASSVGQEPNYGYT
many | TRBJ2-3 | TRBV9 | ASSVGGRGTDTQY
many | TRBJ2-5 | TRBV9 | ASSPRDYQETQY
medium-sized | TRBJ2-1 | TRBV9 | ASSVGGLADYNEQF
many | TRBJ2-3 | TRBV9 | ASSSALAGVSDTQY
many | TRBJ2-2 | TRBV9 | ASSVDTTNTGELF
many | TRBJ2-1 | TRBV9 | ASSVALGAEGVGTF
many | TRBJ1-1 | TRBV9 | ASSQTDRARQNTEAF
many | TRBJ2-7 | TRBV21-1 | ASSSQTSGRAYEQY
- | TRBJ2-5 | TRBV9 | ASSVQQGLAVTQN
many | TRBJ2-2 | TRBV9 | ASSFRGGAGELF
many | TRBJ1-2 | TRBV9 | ASSVGGTPGYT
many | TRBJ2-3 | TRBV9 | ASSAAGDTQY
- | TRBJ1-2 | TRBV9 | ASSVGGRGLGGYT
many | TRBJ2-5 | TRBV9 | ASSVGGLAGETQY
many | TRBJ2-7 | TRBV9 | ASSVAGGGGTYEQY
many | TRBJ1-2 | TRBV9 | ASSGTGDYGYT
many | TRBJ1-1 | TRBV9 | ASSVTGTGGNEAF
many | TRBJ2-7 | TRBV9 | ASSGASGDYEQY
many | TRBJ2-2 | TRBV9 | ASSVASASLNTGELF
many | TRBJ2-3 | TRBV9 | ASSVGVAGPGSTQY
many | TRBJ2-7 | TRBV9 | ASSVELAGGPHEQY
many | TRBJ2-2 | TRBV9 | ASSVGSGTVGGGVTGELF
- | TRBJ2-5 | TRBV9 | ASSVASSLQETQY
medium-sized | TRBJ2-7 | TRBV9 | ASSESSGWTYEQY